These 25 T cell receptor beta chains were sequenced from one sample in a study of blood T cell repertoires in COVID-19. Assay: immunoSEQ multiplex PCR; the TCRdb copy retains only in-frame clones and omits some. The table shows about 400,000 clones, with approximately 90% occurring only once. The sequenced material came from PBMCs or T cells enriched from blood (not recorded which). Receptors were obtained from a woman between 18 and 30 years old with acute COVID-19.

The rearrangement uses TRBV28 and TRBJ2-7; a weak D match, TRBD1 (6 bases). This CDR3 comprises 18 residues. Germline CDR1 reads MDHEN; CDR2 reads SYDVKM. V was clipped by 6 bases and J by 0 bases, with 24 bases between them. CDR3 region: CASRDDTTGLHSSYEQYF. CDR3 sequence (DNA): TGTGCCAGCAGAGACGACACGACAGGTCTCCATAGCTCCTACGAGCAGTACTTC.

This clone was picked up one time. CDR3 in amino acids: CASSLTGGWGQPQHF. In DNA, the CDR3 is TGTGCCAGCAGTCTCACGGGGGGATGGGGTCAGCCCCAGCATTTT. The rearrangement joins TRBV28 to TRBJ1-5, with a tentative D call TRBD1 (5 bases). Per the germline V gene, CDR1 is MDHEN and CDR2 is SYDVKM. The CDR3 spans 15 residues. The V and J ends lost 5 bases and 6 bases respectively, with 17 bases between them.

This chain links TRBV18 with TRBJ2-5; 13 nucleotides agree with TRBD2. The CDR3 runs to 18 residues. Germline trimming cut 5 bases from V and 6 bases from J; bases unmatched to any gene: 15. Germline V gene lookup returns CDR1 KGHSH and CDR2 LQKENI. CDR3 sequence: CASSDGLAGEYNIQTQYF. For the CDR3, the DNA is TGTGCCAGCTCAGACGGACTAGCGGGAGAGTATAACATCCAGACCCAGTACTTC.

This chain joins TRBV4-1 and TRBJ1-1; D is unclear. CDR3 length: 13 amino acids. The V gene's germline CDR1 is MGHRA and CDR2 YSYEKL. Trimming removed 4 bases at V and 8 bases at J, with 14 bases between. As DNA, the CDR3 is TGCGCCAGCAGCCTTAGTGAGAGAACCGAAGCTTTCTTT. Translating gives CASSLSERTEAFF.

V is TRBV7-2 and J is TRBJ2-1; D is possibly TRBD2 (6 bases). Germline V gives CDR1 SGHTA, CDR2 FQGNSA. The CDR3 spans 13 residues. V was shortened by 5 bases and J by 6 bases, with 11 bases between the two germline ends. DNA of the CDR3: TGTGCCAGCAGCGAGCGGGTACTCAATGAGCAGTTCTTC. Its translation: CASSERVLNEQFF.

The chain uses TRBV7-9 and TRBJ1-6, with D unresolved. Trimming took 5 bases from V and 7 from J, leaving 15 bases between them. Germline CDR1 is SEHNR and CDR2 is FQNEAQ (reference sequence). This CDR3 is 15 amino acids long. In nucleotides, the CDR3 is TGTGCCAGCAGCCCCTCCGAGGGCTGGAATTCACCCCTCCACTTT. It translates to CASSPSEGWNSPLHF.

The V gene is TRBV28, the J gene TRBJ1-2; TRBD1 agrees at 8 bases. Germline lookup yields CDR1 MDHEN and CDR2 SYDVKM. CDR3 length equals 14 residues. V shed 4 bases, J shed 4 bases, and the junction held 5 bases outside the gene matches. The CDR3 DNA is TGTGCCAGCAGTTCCGGACAGGGAAGCTATGGCTACACCTTC. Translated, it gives CASSSGQGSYGYTF.

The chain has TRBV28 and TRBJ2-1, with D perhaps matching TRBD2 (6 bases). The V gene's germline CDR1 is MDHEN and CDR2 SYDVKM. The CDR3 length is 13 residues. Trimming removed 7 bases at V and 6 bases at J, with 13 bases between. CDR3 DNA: TGTGCCAGCATGGAGGGGCGAGTCAATGAGCAGTTCTTC. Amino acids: CASMEGRVNEQFF.

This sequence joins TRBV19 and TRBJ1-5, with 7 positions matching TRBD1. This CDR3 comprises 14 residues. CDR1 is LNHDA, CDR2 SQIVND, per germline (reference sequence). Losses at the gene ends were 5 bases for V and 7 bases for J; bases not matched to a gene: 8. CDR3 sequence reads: CASSSRQGGQPQHF. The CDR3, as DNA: TGTGCCAGTAGTTCTAGACAGGGAGGACAGCCCCAGCATTTT.

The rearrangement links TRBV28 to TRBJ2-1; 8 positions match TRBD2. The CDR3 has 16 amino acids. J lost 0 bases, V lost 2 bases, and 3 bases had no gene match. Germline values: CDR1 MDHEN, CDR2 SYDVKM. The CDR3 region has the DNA TGTGCCAGCAGTTTACTAGCGGGTAGCTCCTACAATGAGCAGTTCTTC. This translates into CASSLLAGSSYNEQFF.

The CDR3 DNA sequence: TGTGCCAGCAGCGTATTCGAGGGCAGCCACTATGGCTACACCTTC. Amino acids: CASSVFEGSHYGYTF. V is TRBV9 and J is TRBJ1-2; D is unresolved. Germline V CDR1 and CDR2: SGDLS, YYNGEE. V lost 1 base, J lost 3 bases, and 13 bases lay in between. The CDR3 is made up of 15 amino acids.

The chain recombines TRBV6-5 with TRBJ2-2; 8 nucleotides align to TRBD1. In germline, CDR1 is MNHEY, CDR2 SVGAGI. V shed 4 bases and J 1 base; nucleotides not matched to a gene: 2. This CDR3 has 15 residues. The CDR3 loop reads CASSSGQGNTGELFF. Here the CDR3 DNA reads TGTGCCAGCAGTTCCGGACAGGGGAACACCGGGGAGCTGTTTTTT.

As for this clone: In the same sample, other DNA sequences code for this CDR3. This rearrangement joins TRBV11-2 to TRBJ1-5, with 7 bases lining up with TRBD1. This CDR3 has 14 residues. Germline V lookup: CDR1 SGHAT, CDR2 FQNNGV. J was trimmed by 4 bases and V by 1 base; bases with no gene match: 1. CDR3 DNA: TGTGCCAGCAGCTTAGGGACAGGAAATCAGCCCCAGCATTTT. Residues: CASSLGTGNQPQHF.

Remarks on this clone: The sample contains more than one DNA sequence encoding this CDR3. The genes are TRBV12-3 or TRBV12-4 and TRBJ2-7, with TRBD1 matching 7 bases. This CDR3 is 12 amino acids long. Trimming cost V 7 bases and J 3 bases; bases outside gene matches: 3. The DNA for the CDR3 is TGTGCCAGCACGTCAGGGGGCTACGAGCAGTACTTC. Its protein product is CASTSGGYEQYF.

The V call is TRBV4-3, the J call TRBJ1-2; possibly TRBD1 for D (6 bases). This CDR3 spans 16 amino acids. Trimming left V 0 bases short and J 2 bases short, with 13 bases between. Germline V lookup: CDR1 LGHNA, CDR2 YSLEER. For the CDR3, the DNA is TGCGCCAGCAGCCAAGAGCACGGAACAGGGAACTATGGCTACACCTTC. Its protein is CASSQEHGTGNYGYTF.

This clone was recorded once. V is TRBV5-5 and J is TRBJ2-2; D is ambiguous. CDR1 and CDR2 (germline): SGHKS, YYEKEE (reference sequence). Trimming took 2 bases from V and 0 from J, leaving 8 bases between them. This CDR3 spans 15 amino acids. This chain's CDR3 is CASSFYLSNTGELFF. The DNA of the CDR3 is TGTGCCAGCAGCTTCTATCTCTCGAACACCGGGGAGCTGTTTTTT.

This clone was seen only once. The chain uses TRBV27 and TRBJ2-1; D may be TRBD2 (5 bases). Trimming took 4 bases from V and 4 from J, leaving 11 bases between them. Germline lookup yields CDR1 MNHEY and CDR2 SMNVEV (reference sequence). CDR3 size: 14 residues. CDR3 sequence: CASSWSGRYNEQFF. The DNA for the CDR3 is TGTGCCAGCAGTTGGAGCGGTAGGTACAATGAGCAGTTCTTC.

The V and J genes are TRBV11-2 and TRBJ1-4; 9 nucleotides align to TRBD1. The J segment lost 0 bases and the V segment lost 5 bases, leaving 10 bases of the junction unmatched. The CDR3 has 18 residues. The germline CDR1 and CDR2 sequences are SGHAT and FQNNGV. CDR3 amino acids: CASSRGKGQGATNEKLFF. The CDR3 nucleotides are TGTGCCAGCAGCCGGGGAAAGGGACAGGGAGCAACTAATGAAAAACTGTTTTTT.

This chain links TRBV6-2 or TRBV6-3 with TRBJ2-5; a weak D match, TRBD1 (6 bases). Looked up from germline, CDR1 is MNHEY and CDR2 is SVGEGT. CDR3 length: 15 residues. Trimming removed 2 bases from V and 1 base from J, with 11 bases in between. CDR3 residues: CASSYHGQRQETQYF. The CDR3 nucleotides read TGTGCCAGCAGTTACCACGGACAGCGCCAAGAGACCCAGTACTTC.

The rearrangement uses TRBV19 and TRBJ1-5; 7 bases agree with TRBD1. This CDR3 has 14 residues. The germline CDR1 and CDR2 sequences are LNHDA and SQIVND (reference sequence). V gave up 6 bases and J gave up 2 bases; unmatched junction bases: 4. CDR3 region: CASSTGDGNQPQHF. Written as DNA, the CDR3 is TGTGCCAGTAGCACAGGGGATGGCAATCAGCCCCAGCATTTT. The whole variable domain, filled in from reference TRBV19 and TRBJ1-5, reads DGGITQSPKYLFRKEGQNVTLSCEQNLNHDAMYWYRQDPGQGLRLIYYSQIVNDFQKGDIAEGYSVSREKKESFPLTVTSAQKNPTAFYLCASSTGDGNQPQHFGDGTRLSIL.

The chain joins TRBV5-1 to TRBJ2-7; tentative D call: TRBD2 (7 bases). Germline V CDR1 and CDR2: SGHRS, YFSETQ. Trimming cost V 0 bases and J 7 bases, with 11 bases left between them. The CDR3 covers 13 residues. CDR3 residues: CASSLAGEGEQYF. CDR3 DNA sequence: TGCGCCAGCAGCTTGGCAGGGGAGGGTGAGCAGTACTTC.

The DNA for the CDR3 is TGTGCCAGCAGCGTAGGTGGGGGGGTCGAGCAGTACTTC. It encodes CASSVGGGVEQYF. The rearrangement links TRBV9 to TRBJ2-7; 7 positions agree with TRBD2. CDR3 length: 13 residues. The germline CDR1 and CDR2 sequences are SGDLS and YYNGEE. J gave up 6 bases and V 0 bases, and 3 bases lay outside the gene matches.

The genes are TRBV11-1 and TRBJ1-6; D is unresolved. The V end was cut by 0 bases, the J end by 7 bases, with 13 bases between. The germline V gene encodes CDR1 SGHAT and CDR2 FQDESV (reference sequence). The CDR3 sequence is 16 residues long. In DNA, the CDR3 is TGTGCCAGCAGCTTAGCCGGCGGCTCCGGGAATTCACCCCTCCACTTT. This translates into CASSLAGGSGNSPLHF.

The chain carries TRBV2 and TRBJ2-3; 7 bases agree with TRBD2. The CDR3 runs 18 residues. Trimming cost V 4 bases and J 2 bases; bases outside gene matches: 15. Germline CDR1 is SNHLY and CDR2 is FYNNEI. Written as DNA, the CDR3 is TGTGCCAGCAGTGCGACGGGCGTCCTAAGCGGGGCCACAGATACGCAGTATTTT. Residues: CASSATGVLSGATDTQYF. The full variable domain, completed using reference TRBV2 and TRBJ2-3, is EPEVTQTPSHQVTQMGQEVILRCVPISNHLYFYWYRQILGQKVEFLVSFYNNEISEKSEIFDDQFSVERPDGSNFTLKIRSTKLEDSAMYFCASSATGVLSGATDTQYFGPGTRLTVL.

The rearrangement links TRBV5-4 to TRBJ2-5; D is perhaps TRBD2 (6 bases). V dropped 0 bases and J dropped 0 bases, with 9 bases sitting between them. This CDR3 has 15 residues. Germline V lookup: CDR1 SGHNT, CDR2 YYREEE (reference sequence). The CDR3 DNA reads TGTGCCAGCAGCTTGGCCGGAGGGAACCAAGAGACCCAGTACTTC. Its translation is CASSLAGGNQETQYF.